This record looks at one T cell receptor beta chain sequence and its context. Its antigen is unknown. This sample stems from a study of T-cell reconstitution after alpha-beta-depleted transplantation in children. TCRbeta library preparation incorporated unique molecular identifiers. MiXCR, applied by TCRdb to the PCR reads, yields one record per CDR3 protein. The data show roughly 350,000 distinct CDR3 sequences, 15% to 20% seen once. Study-level findings and limits: Approximately two months post-transplant, alpha-beta T cells reportedly originated from several hundred expanded graft clones. Elevated TCRbeta diversity at day 60 was traced, in some patients, to surviving recipient T cells and thymic progenitors. Newly produced T cells mostly accounted for T-cell counts and diversity one year post-transplant.

The sequence was obtained from a male patient under 10 years old who had a stem cell transplant for acute lymphoblastic leukemia, so the T cells may come from the graft donor. Source: PBMCs, mostly from graft donor cells, taken 360 days after TCRalphabeta/CD19-depleted stem cell transplant.

The CDR3 DNA follows: TGTGCCAGCAGTGAAGAGAACAGCTATGGCTACACCTTC. Its translation is CASSEENSYGYTF. The chain couples TRBV25-1 to TRBJ1-2; no clear D. The length of the CDR3 is 13 residues. Germline V lookup: CDR1 MGHDK, CDR2 SYGVNS. V was clipped by 2 bases and J by 4 bases, with 8 bases between them.